The clone carrying this T cell receptor (beta chain) was picked up many times. Its antigen is unknown. MiXCR was run by TCRdb on the 5' RACE reads, yielding one entry per CDR3 protein. The data contain about 55,000 distinct CDR3 sequences, 4% to 5.5% of them singletons. These data belong to a study of neurological immune-mediated disorders. General observations from the study: HTLV-1-associated myelopathy displayed the greatest TCR clonal expansion, and multiple sclerosis exhibited the smallest, lower than that of healthy controls. CDR3 amino acid sequences of expanded clones were not shared across subjects, a result suggesting private repertoires in all groups.

The CDR3 extends over 15 amino acids. CDR1 is SGHRS, CDR2 YFSETQ, per germline. V gave up 0 bases and J gave up 2 bases, with 11 bases separating them. The receptor comes from a middle-aged man with multiple sclerosis. The gene calls are TRBV5-1 and TRBJ2-5, with no clear D. Sequencing input: PBMCs. The CDR3 loop is CASSLAATIQETQYF. The CDR3 nucleotides are TGCGCCAGCAGCTTGGCGGCCACCATACAAGAGACCCAGTACTTC.